In this sample, the clone carrying this T cell receptor (beta chain) turned up a few times. As yet, its antigen is unknown. The record originates from a study of blood T cells in healthy people across ages. The length of the CDR3 is 17 residues. V shed 1 base and J shed 1 base, with 16 bases lying between them. Germline V gene lookup returns CDR1 LGHDT and CDR2 YNNKEL (reference sequence). Primed by a sample-barcoded 5' primer and a J-beta primer mix, a second PCR proceeded for about 7 to 11 cycles. Carrying 12 random nucleotides, a template-switch adaptor labeled each individual cDNA molecule. MiXCR, applied by TCRdb to the 5' RACE reads, yields one record per CDR3 protein. The sample consists of roughly 1.5 million distinct CDR3 sequences, approximately 42% of them appearing once. Study results and caveats: PBMCs went unsorted, and a conclusive naive versus antigen-experienced comparison was therefore prevented. Strong correlation was found linking TCR beta diversity to naive T cell percentage.

V is TRBV3-1 and J is TRBJ1-2, with a tentative D call TRBD1 (6 bases). Sequences were obtained from blood. The TCR sequence derives from a woman between 18 and 29 years old in good health. The CDR3 region has the DNA TGTGCCAGCAGCCAAGCCCGCCTAGGGGGTTTTAACTATGGCTACACCTTC. Translating gives CASSQARLGGFNYGYTF.